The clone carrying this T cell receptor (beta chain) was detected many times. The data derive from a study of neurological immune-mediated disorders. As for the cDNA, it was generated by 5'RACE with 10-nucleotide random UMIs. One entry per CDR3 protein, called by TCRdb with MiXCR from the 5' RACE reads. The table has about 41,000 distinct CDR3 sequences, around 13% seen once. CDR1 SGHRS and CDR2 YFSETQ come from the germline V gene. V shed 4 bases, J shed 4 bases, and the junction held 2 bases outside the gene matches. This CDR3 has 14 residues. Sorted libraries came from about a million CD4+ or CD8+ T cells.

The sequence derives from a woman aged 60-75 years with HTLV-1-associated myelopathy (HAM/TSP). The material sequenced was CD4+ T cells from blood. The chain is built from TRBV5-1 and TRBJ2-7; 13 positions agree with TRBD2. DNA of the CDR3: TGCGCCAGCAGCCCGACTAGCGGGGGGTACGAGCAGTACTTC. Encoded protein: CASSPTSGGYEQYF.